This is a list of T cell receptor beta chains from one sample in a study of T cell repertoires in cytomegalovirus infection. MiXCR was run by TCRdb on the reads, yielding one entry per CDR3 protein. Of 90,000 to 110,000 distinct CDR3 sequences detected, around 31% appear once; the ten largest clones hold roughly three quarters. No antigen has been assigned to these receptors. The sample in question was CD8+ T cells from cultured PBMCs, obtained from culture after CMV antigen stimulation. Receptor source: a human donor in good health (CMV status not recorded). Some clones in this sample may be carry-over from other donors' samples. CDR3s leave out the opening cysteine and the closing phenylalanine or tryptophan.

CDR3: ASSSLGPYHEQY
J: TRBJ2-7
V: TRBV28

CDR3: ASSPKGALEGYT
J: TRBJ1-2
V: TRBV7-6

CDR3: ASSPETGGLRYEQY
J: TRBJ2-7
V: TRBV28

CDR3: SVVPGQNTDTQY
J: TRBJ2-3
V: TRBV29-1

CDR3: ASGTRPGGPTGELF
J: TRBJ2-2
V: TRBV27

CDR3: SARDFPGRGQETQY
J: TRBJ2-5
V: TRBV20-1

CDR3: ASPSRNTEAF
J: TRBJ1-1
V: TRBV5-8

CDR3: ASSQDTLGHRVYEQY
J: TRBJ2-7
V: TRBV4-1

CDR3: ATTGSGYGYT
J: TRBJ1-2
V: TRBV19

CDR3: ASQQTGTPGEQY
J: TRBJ2-7
V: TRBV28

CDR3: ASSLRAGVETQY
J: TRBJ2-5
V: TRBV12-3/TRBV12-4

CDR3: ASGLTSTNEKLF
J: TRBJ1-4
V: TRBV12-5

CDR3: ASSPRGLVQDEQY
J: TRBJ2-7
V: TRBV27

CDR3: ASSLLWVNEPQH
J: TRBJ1-5
V: TRBV12-3/TRBV12-4

CDR3: ASSPSSDTQY
J: TRBJ2-3
V: TRBV13

CDR3: ASSPTGQGYEQY
J: TRBJ2-7
V: TRBV28

CDR3: ASRSSSGNTIY
J: TRBJ1-3
V: TRBV12-3/TRBV12-4

CDR3: ASSQGVGSYEQY
J: TRBJ2-7
V: TRBV3-1

CDR3: ASSLVGGAYNEQF
J: TRBJ2-1
V: TRBV7-9

CDR3: ASSPYRGGTEAF
J: TRBJ1-1
V: TRBV5-1

CDR3: ASSSLAERV
J: TRBJ2-1
V: TRBV19

CDR3: ASSPGSGGSQPQH
J: TRBJ1-5
V: TRBV12-3/TRBV12-4

CDR3: ASSFNGGYEQY
J: TRBJ2-7
V: TRBV27

CDR3: ASSMGRLYEQY
J: TRBJ2-7
V: TRBV19

CDR3: ASSPRGSAEAF
J: TRBJ1-1
V: TRBV5-4

CDR3: ASDPGQANEKLF
J: TRBJ1-4
V: TRBV7-9

CDR3: ASSLGGGAVNEQF
J: TRBJ2-1
V: TRBV5-6

CDR3: ASSMTGNEQF
J: TRBJ2-1
V: TRBV27

CDR3: ASRGTRQEAF
J: TRBJ1-1
V: TRBV6-8

CDR3: ASSERGAPGSPLH
J: TRBJ1-6
V: TRBV6-1

CDR3: ASRYSYEQY
J: TRBJ2-7
V: TRBV28

CDR3: ASGGLAKEQY
J: TRBJ2-7
V: TRBV7-9

CDR3: SVEASGTGYGYT
J: TRBJ1-2
V: TRBV29-1

CDR3: ASSPDSSSSYEQY
J: TRBJ2-7
V: TRBV6-2/TRBV6-3

CDR3: ATSDSGVETQY
J: TRBJ2-5
V: TRBV24-1

CDR3: ASSSGPRGSKQPQH
J: TRBJ1-5
V: TRBV12-3/TRBV12-4

CDR3: ASSLSRVRLGDYGYT
J: TRBJ1-2
V: TRBV5-1